This TCR beta chain came from a study of blood T cell repertoires in COVID-19. Study context: From the United States, Italy and Spain came samples of acute and convalescent COVID-19. T cells, B-cell-depleted T cells, or PBMCs supplied cDNA or gDNA.

Authors' methods: Estimation of nucleated cell counts relied on the amplification of reference gene primers. The assay was immunoSEQ multiplex PCR, and TCRdb's table has in-frame clones only and misses some. V, J and clone size reflect that table, while D and trimming were determined from the DNA. There are 70,000 to 85,000 clones in the sample; roughly nine tenths occur only once, and about 2.9% lies in the top ten. The TCR comes from a woman aged 45 to 65 with active or convalescent COVID-19. The specimen was peripheral blood.

In nucleotides, the CDR3 is TGCGCCAGCAGCACGGGACAGGAGTATAGCAATCAGCCCCAGCATTTT. This encodes CASSTGQEYSNQPQHF. V and J are TRBV4-1 and TRBJ1-5; 8 bases match TRBD1. The V segment lost 5 bases and the J segment 0 bases; nucleotides outside the gene matches: 6. CDR1 is MGHRA, CDR2 YSYEKL, per germline. This CDR3 comprises 16 residues.